This TCR beta chain is drawn from a study of blood T cells in healthy people across ages. Study-level background: Using template switching, researchers captured about one barcoded beta molecule for each two T cells.

This clonotype was recorded many times. Its specificity is unknown. Study-level findings and limits: One million T cells yielded diversity estimates that were considered underestimates. More naive CD4+ cells and higher diversity were found in long-lived than in aged donors. It was not possible, with unsorted PBMCs, to conclusively compare naive and antigen-experienced cells.

The V gene lost 3 bases and the J gene lost 6 bases, with 14 bases spanning the gap. Germline V gene lookup returns CDR1 SGHTA and CDR2 FQGNSA. This CDR3 has 15 residues. Using a J-beta primer mix together with a sample-barcoded 5' primer, a second PCR was run for about 6 to 11 cycles. Using its own MiXCR run on the 5' RACE reads, TCRdb lists one record per CDR3 protein. The sample records 450,000 to 650,000 distinct CDR3 sequences, about 25% being singletons. Separately, the same data were catalogued under a study of T cells of mothers and their children.

Sequencing was performed on blood. This clonotype was obtained from a boy between 10 and 17 years old in good health. This chain links TRBV7-2 with TRBJ1-4, with a possible D match to TRBD1 (5 bases). CDR3 bases: TGTGCCAGCAGCTTGATGGGACCGTGGGATGAAAAACTGTTTTTT. Its protein is CASSLMGPWDEKLFF.